Detailed here is one T cell receptor (beta chain). This entry belongs to a study of blood T cell repertoires in COVID-19. Study context: Samples came from the United States, Italy and Spain, spanning acute and convalescent COVID-19. T cells, B-cell-depleted T cells, or PBMCs supplied cDNA or gDNA.

Authors' analysis steps: Reference gene primer amplification gave nucleated cell count estimates. Sequenced by immunoSEQ multiplex PCR; TCRdb stores in-frame clones only, minus some. V and J calls and clone size are as listed in that table; D and trimming were resolved from the DNA. The sample yields tens of thousands of clones, around 86% seen once. Germline values: CDR1 SGHRS, CDR2 YFSETQ. The CDR3 sequence is 15 residues long. Deletions cut 0 bases from V and 3 bases from J, with 9 bases between. The specimen sequenced was peripheral blood. This chain links TRBV5-1 with TRBJ2-2; D is perhaps TRBD1 (5 bases). The clonotype was recovered from a woman of 80 years or more with acute or convalescent COVID-19. Here the CDR3 reads CASSLEQAYTGELFF. The DNA for the CDR3 is TGCGCCAGCAGCTTGGAACAGGCGTACACCGGGGAGCTGTTTTTT.